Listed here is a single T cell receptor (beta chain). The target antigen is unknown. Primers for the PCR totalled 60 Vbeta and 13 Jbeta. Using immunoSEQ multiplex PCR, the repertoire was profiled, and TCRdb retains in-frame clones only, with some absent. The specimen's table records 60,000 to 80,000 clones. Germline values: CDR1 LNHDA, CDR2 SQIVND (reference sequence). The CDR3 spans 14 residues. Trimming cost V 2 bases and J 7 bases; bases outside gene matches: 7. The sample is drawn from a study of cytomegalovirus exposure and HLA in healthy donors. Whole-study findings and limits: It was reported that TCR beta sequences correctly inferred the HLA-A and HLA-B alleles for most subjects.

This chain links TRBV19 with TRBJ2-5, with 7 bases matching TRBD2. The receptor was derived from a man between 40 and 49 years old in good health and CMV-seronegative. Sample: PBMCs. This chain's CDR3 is CASSIHGGNGTQYF. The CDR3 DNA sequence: TGTGCCAGTAGTATACACGGGGGGAATGGGACCCAGTACTTC.